This passage covers 9 T cell receptor beta chains from one sample sequenced in a study of T-cell reconstitution after alpha-beta-depleted transplantation in children. Unique molecular identifiers featured in how the TCRbeta library was prepared. TCRdb passed the PCR reads through MiXCR, listing each CDR3 protein once. The sample holds roughly 500,000 distinct CDR3 sequences, 32% seen once. Material: PBMCs from the stem cell graft donor, obtained from the stem cell graft. These receptors all stem from a human donor who donated a stem cell graft to a child with aplastic anemia.

The J gene is TRBJ2-1, the V gene TRBV29-1, with D tentatively TRBD2 (6 bases). Trimming removed 5 bases at V and 12 bases at J, with 11 bases between. CDR3 length equals 10 residues. Germline-derived CDR1 and CDR2 are SQVTM and ANQGSEA. The chain's CDR3 is CSVSVGGQFF. CDR3 nucleotide sequence: TGCAGCGTTTCTGTGGGAGGGCAGTTCTTC.

The CDR3: CASSSDQGRLDYTF. CDR3 sequence (DNA): TGCGCCAGCAGCTCGGACCAGGGACGGTTGGACTACACCTTC. The chain recombines TRBV5-1 with TRBJ1-2; D might be TRBD1 (5 bases). V gave up 3 bases and J gave up 10 bases, with 19 bases separating them. The germline CDR1 and CDR2 sequences are SGHRS and YFSETQ. CDR3 length: 14 residues.

The chain employs TRBV6-6 and TRBJ1-5; D gene ambiguous. This CDR3 has 13 amino acids. V was cut by 4 bases and J by 3 bases, with 7 bases left in between. Germline CDR1 MNHNY, CDR2 SVGAGI (reference sequence). CDR3 bases: TGTGCCAGCAGTTTCGCCATCAATCAGCCCCAGCATTTT. It translates to CASSFAINQPQHF.

This clonotype was counted between two and nine times. The rearrangement links TRBV5-5 to TRBJ1-2, with D hard to call. CDR1 is SGHKS and CDR2 is YYEKEE in the germline V gene (reference sequence). The CDR3 is 14 amino acids. Trimming left V 4 bases short and J 4 bases short, with 14 bases between. The chain's CDR3 is CASSISPRAYGYTF. In DNA, the CDR3 is TGTGCCAGCAGCATCTCCCCCAGAGCCTATGGCTACACCTTC. The variable domain in full, with the rest retrieved from reference TRBV5-5 and TRBJ1-2, is DAGVTQSPTHLIKTRGQQVTLRCSPISGHKSVSWYQQVLGQGPQFIFQYYEKEERGRGNFPDRFSARQFPNYSSELNVNALLLGDSALYLCASSISPRAYGYTFGSGTRLTVV.

The chain links TRBV4-3 to TRBJ2-7, with D possibly matching TRBD2 (6 bases). The CDR3 loop spans 13 amino acids. CDR1 is LGHNA, CDR2 YSLEER, per germline. V was shortened by 1 base and J by 5 bases, with 9 bases between the two germline ends. CDR3: CASSQVGGDEQYV. CDR3 nucleotides: TGCGCCAGCAGCCAAGTAGGAGGGGACGAGCAGTACGTC.

V usage is TRBV5-5 and J usage is TRBJ1-4; 8 bases are a match to TRBD1. Trimming removed 4 bases from V and 10 bases from J; junction bases left unmatched: 12. The germline V gene encodes CDR1 SGHKS and CDR2 YYEKEE (reference sequence). The CDR3 spans 15 residues. CDR3 amino acids: CASSVGDRSHGKLFF. The CDR3, as DNA: TGTGCCAGCAGCGTGGGGGACAGGTCTCATGGAAAACTGTTTTTT.

This clonotype was observed once. V gene TRBV30 combines with J gene TRBJ2-1; TRBD2 agrees at 13 bases. The trim removed 0 bases at V and 7 bases at J, leaving 3 bases unmatched. The germline CDR1 and CDR2 sequences are GTSNPN and SVGIG (reference sequence). CDR3 length: 15 residues. In DNA, the CDR3 is TGTGCCTGGAGTGTTTGGACTAGCGGGAGAAATGAGCAGTTCTTC. This gives the protein CAWSVWTSGRNEQFF.

The V and J genes are TRBV29-1 and TRBJ1-5; 9 positions agree with TRBD1. In germline, CDR1 is SQVTM, CDR2 ANQGSEA. The CDR3 covers 13 residues. The junction had 11 bases not matched to a gene; V was cut back by 8 bases and J by 9 bases. As DNA, the CDR3 is TGCAGCACAGGACAGGGGACCACGGGGCCCCAGCATTTT. It specifies CSTGQGTTGPQHF.

This rearrangement joins TRBV7-8 to TRBJ2-3; D is unresolved. CDR3 size: 15 residues. The V and J ends lost 3 bases and 2 bases respectively, with 12 bases between them. Germline V gene data show CDR1 as SGHVS and CDR2 as FQNEAQ. CDR3: CASSFLFGPTDTQYF. The DNA for the CDR3 is TGTGCCAGCAGCTTTCTTTTCGGCCCCACAGATACGCAGTATTTT.